The 28 T cell receptor beta chains below come from one sample, sequenced in a study of identical twins. TCRdb reprocessed the 5' RACE reads via MiXCR and lists one record per CDR3 protein. The table has roughly 490,000 distinct CDR3 sequences, roughly an eighth seen once; the top ten hold approximately 0.9%. These data were likewise used in another study, on yellow fever vaccine responses in identical twins.

Sequencing was done on a sample of CD4+ T cells sorted from blood. These receptors all stem from a woman in her late teens or twenties in good health.

Of note for this clonotype: In this CDR3 the conserved last residue, phenylalanine or tryptophan, is missing, so a read error is likely. The J gene is TRBJ2-7, the V gene TRBV28; 8 bases match TRBD2. Germline lookup yields CDR1 MDHEN and CDR2 SYDVKM. J was trimmed by 4 bases and V by 5 bases; bases with no gene match: 16. The CDR3 consists of 17 residues. The CDR3 sequence is CASSPSPVGLGYYEQYY. CDR3 nucleotide sequence: TGTGCCAGCAGTCCGTCCCCCGTGGGACTAGGTTATTACGAGCAGTACTAC.

The chain has TRBV29-1 and TRBJ1-4, with 7 bases fitting TRBD1. The CDR3 totals 12 residues. CDR1 is SQVTM and CDR2 is ANQGSEA in the germline V gene. Trimming at V came to 3 bases and at J to 5 bases, leaving 0 bases not matched to a gene. DNA for the CDR3: TGCAGCGTTGAGGACAGGAATGAAAAACTGTTTTTT. Encoded protein: CSVEDRNEKLFF.

The chain recombines TRBV7-2 with TRBJ2-7; maybe TRBD1 (5 bases). CDR3 length equals 12 residues. CDR1 and CDR2 from the germline V gene are SGHTA and FQGNSA. V lost 1 base to trimming and J lost 9 bases, with 10 bases between them. The CDR3 is CASSLDGAGQYF. In DNA form, the CDR3 reads TGTGCCAGCAGCTTAGATGGGGCAGGGCAGTACTTC.

V usage is TRBV7-6 and J usage is TRBJ2-7; a weak D match, TRBD2 (6 bases). This CDR3 contains 12 residues. The germline V gene encodes CDR1 SGHVS and CDR2 FNYEAQ. V gave up 5 bases and J gave up 7 bases, with 12 bases separating them. CDR3 region: CASSLNREEQYF. CDR3 coding DNA: TGTGCCAGCAGCCTTAACCGGGAGGAGCAGTACTTC.

V and J are TRBV2 and TRBJ2-1; unclear D gene. The CDR3 consists of 10 residues. Trimming pared 5 bases from V and 14 bases from J, leaving 10 bases between. Germline-derived CDR1 and CDR2 are SNHLY and FYNNEI. The CDR3: CASSSGSEFF. For the CDR3, the DNA is TGTGCCAGCAGTTCCGGCTCGGAGTTCTTC.

As to this clonotype: A single base separates this from a much larger clone, so it may be a read error. The chain couples TRBV28 to TRBJ2-7; D remains ambiguous. Trimming removed 2 bases at V and 6 bases at J, with 5 bases between. Germline V CDR1 and CDR2: MDHEN, SYDVKM. The CDR3 runs to 11 residues. The CDR3 DNA reads as TGTGCCAGCAGTTTAATGGGCGAGCAGTACTTC. This encodes CASSLMGEQYF. The full variable domain, with the rest looked up from reference TRBV28 and TRBJ2-7, is DVKVTQSSRYLVKRTGEKVFLECVQDMDHENMFWYRQDPGLGLRLIYFSYDVKMKEKGDIPEGYSVSREKKERFSLILESASTNQTSMYLCASSLMGEQYFGPGTRLTVT.

This clonotype was detected many times. The chain links TRBV5-1 to TRBJ2-3; TRBD2 agrees at 8 bases. Germline CDR1 and CDR2: SGHRS and YFSETQ. There are 15 residues in the CDR3. Trimming at V came to 2 bases and at J to 0 bases, leaving 2 bases not matched to a gene. The CDR3 loop reads CASSFSGGSTDTQYF. CDR3 DNA sequence: TGCGCCAGCAGCTTCAGCGGGGGAAGCACAGATACGCAGTATTTT.

This clonotype has a handful of counts. The V and J genes are TRBV10-3 and TRBJ2-7; D ambiguous. Per germline, CDR1 ENHRY and CDR2 SYGVKD. Trimming took 10 bases from V and 9 from J, leaving 25 bases between them. The CDR3 totals 14 residues. CDR3 nucleotide sequence: TGTGCCACCCTATTTGACGGGTCTTCGAAGGGGCAGTACTTC. Translating it yields CATLFDGSSKGQYF.

The gene calls are TRBV10-3 and TRBJ2-5, with D tentatively TRBD2 (5 bases). Trimming pared 2 bases from V and 7 bases from J, leaving 8 bases between. This CDR3 has 12 amino acids. CDR1 and CDR2 (germline): ENHRY, SYGVKD. The DNA for the CDR3 is TGTGCCATCAGTGAGGAGGGTGGGACCCAGTACTTC. Translated: CAISEEGGTQYF.

The genes are TRBV6-5 and TRBJ2-7; no reliable D call. The V and J ends lost 2 bases and 3 bases respectively, with 8 bases between them. The CDR3 extends over 13 amino acids. Germline CDR1 and CDR2: MNHEY and SVGAGI. CDR3 loop: CASSYSEYYEQYF. CDR3 coding DNA: TGTGCCAGCAGTTACAGCGAGTACTACGAGCAGTACTTC.

This chain uses TRBV20-1 with TRBJ2-3; perhaps TRBD2 as D (6 bases). The CDR3 is made up of 14 amino acids. The V end lost 0 bases, the J end lost 4 bases, and 11 bases lay between the germline ends. The germline V gene encodes CDR1 DFQATT and CDR2 SNEGSKA (reference sequence). Here the CDR3 reads CSARDQTGADTQYF. The CDR3 region has the DNA TGCAGTGCTAGAGATCAAACGGGGGCAGATACGCAGTATTTT.

This clonotype was observed a handful of times. The genes are TRBV28 and TRBJ2-2, with TRBD2 identical over 7 bases. Germline loops: CDR1 MDHEN, CDR2 SYDVKM. The CDR3 loop spans 18 amino acids. The V segment lost 2 bases and the J segment 0 bases; nucleotides outside the gene matches: 9. The CDR3 DNA follows: TGTGCCAGCAGTTTAACGGGCGGGAGTATCGCGAACACCGGGGAGCTGTTTTTT. This codes for CASSLTGGSIANTGELFF.

There are a few counts of this clonotype. The V and J genes are TRBV3-1 and TRBJ2-7; 12 bases are shared with TRBD2. The germline CDR1 and CDR2 sequences are LGHDT and YNNKEL (reference sequence). J lost 5 bases, V lost 0 bases, and 5 bases had no gene match. This CDR3 spans 16 amino acids. The CDR3 bases are TGTGCCAGCAGCCAAGATCGGCTAGCGGGGGGGGACGAGCAGTACTTC. Protein: CASSQDRLAGGDEQYF.

The chain uses TRBV28 and TRBJ2-3; 9 positions match TRBD2. The V gene end was trimmed by 5 bases and the J gene end by 4 bases; junction bases not matched to a gene: 7. Germline CDR1 is MDHEN and CDR2 is SYDVKM. This CDR3 is 15 amino acids long. CDR3 nucleotide sequence: TGTGCCAGCAGTCCGGGACTAGCCTGGGCAGATACGCAGTATTTT. As protein: CASSPGLAWADTQYF. The full variable domain, its missing parts supplied by reference TRBV28 and TRBJ2-3, is DVKVTQSSRYLVKRTGEKVFLECVQDMDHENMFWYRQDPGLGLRLIYFSYDVKMKEKGDIPEGYSVSREKKERFSLILESASTNQTSMYLCASSPGLAWADTQYFGPGTRLTVL.

The rearrangement links TRBV28 to TRBJ2-3, with 9 bases aligning to TRBD2. This CDR3 has 15 amino acids. Losses at the gene ends were 6 bases for V and 4 bases for J; bases not matched to a gene: 8. Germline CDR1 MDHEN, CDR2 SYDVKM. The CDR3 protein is CASSSAGGWADTQYF. CDR3 DNA sequence: TGTGCCAGCAGCTCAGCGGGAGGTTGGGCAGATACGCAGTATTTT.

This clonotype was seen a few times. V gene TRBV19 combines with J gene TRBJ2-7; TRBD2 is a possible D gene (5 bases). V was shortened by 6 bases and J by 5 bases, with 17 bases between the two germline ends. The CDR3 spans 14 residues. The germline gives CDR1 LNHDA, CDR2 SQIVND (reference sequence). CDR3 nucleotides: TGTGCCAGTAGGGACTGGAAGACGGGAAACGAGCAGTACTTC. It is translated as CASRDWKTGNEQYF.

This clonotype was seen a few times. V gene TRBV25-1 combines with J gene TRBJ2-2; 9 bases map to TRBD1. The CDR3 loop spans 15 amino acids. J gave up 1 base and V 6 bases, and 3 bases lay outside the gene matches. Germline CDR1 MGHDK, CDR2 SYGVNS. CDR3 sequence: CASRTGGRNTGELFF. The CDR3 DNA sequence: TGTGCCAGCAGAACAGGGGGCCGGAACACCGGGGAGCTGTTTTTT.

This clonotype was found many times. V gene TRBV5-1 combines with J gene TRBJ2-7; 7 bases fit TRBD1. Looked up from germline, CDR1 is SGHRS and CDR2 is YFSETQ. The CDR3 extends over 12 amino acids. With V trimmed by 5 bases and J by 3 bases, 2 bases remained unmatched. The CDR3 DNA sequence: TGCGCCAGCAGGAGGGACAGCTACGAGCAGTACTTC. This translates into CASRRDSYEQYF.

This clonotype was seen repeatedly, ten times or more. This rearrangement joins TRBV6-2 or TRBV6-3 to TRBJ2-2, with D possibly matching TRBD1 (5 bases). CDR3 length: 14 residues. CDR1 and CDR2 from the germline V gene are MNHEY and SVGEGT. Trimming shortened V by 6 bases and J by 2 bases, and 10 bases separated the two germline ends. CDR3 protein: CASRRQRNTGELFF. CDR3 DNA sequence: TGTGCCAGCAGGCGACAGAGAAACACCGGGGAGCTGTTTTTT.

This clonotype appeared many times. The CDR3 DNA reads as TGTGCCAGCAGAGACCAAGGGCAGAATCAGCCCCAGCATTTT. It translates to CASRDQGQNQPQHF. This sequence joins TRBV12-3 or TRBV12-4 and TRBJ1-5; no firm D call. V was cut by 6 bases and J by 4 bases, with 13 bases left in between. The CDR3 contains 14 residues.

This clonotype has only one observation. V gene TRBV9 combines with J gene TRBJ2-7; TRBD1 aligns across 7 bases. CDR3 length equals 14 residues. V lost 8 bases, J lost 3 bases, and 11 bases stayed unmatched. Germline V gene data show CDR1 as SGDLS and CDR2 as YYNGEE. CDR3 nucleotide sequence: TGTGCCAGTGACCCACAGGGGCTAGGCTACGAGCAGTACTTC. Amino acids: CASDPQGLGYEQYF. Together with reference TRBV9 and TRBJ2-7, the CDR3 gives the full variable domain: DSGVTQTPKHLITATGQRVTLRCSPRSGDLSVYWYQQSLDQGLQFLIQYYNGEERAKGNILERFSAQQFPDLHSELNLSSLELGDSALYFCASDPQGLGYEQYFGPGTRLTVT.

This clonotype was observed a handful of times. This sequence joins TRBV15 and TRBJ2-7; D is unclear. The V gene lost 0 bases and the J gene lost 6 bases, with 9 bases spanning the gap. CDR3 length: 13 residues. Germline-derived CDR1 and CDR2 are LNHNV and YYDKDF (reference sequence). CDR3 in DNA: TGTGCCACCAGCAGAGATCGGGCAGGCGAGCAGTACTTC. This gives the protein CATSRDRAGEQYF. Supplemented by reference TRBV15 and TRBJ2-7, the full variable domain reads DAMVIQNPRYQVTQFGKPVTLSCSQTLNHNVMYWYQQKSSQAPKLLFHYYDKDFNNEADTPDNFQSRRPNTSFCFLDIRSPGLGDTAMYLCATSRDRAGEQYFGPGTRLTVT.

This clonotype was detected a few times. The rearrangement uses TRBV6-1 and TRBJ1-3; 7 bases agree with TRBD1. Germline loops: CDR1 MNHNS, CDR2 SASEGT. The CDR3 is made up of 16 amino acids. The junction had 10 bases not matched to a gene; V was cut back by 6 bases and J by 2 bases. The CDR3 is CASRSLADRAGNTIYF. The CDR3 bases are TGTGCCAGCAGATCCCTCGCCGACAGGGCTGGAAACACCATATATTTT.

The chain is built from TRBV20-1 and TRBJ2-3; 11 bases align to TRBD2. The length of the CDR3 is 21 residues. In germline, CDR1 is DFQATT, CDR2 SNEGSKA (reference sequence). J gave up 6 bases and V 0 bases, and 23 bases lay outside the gene matches. The CDR3 coding sequence is TGCAGTGCTAGAGATCCCGATCGGGGTCTAGCGGGGGGTCTGGGGCTTGATACGCAGTATTTT. Translated, it gives CSARDPDRGLAGGLGLDTQYF.

This clonotype occurred many times. This chain joins TRBV28 and TRBJ2-3; D tentatively fits TRBD1 or TRBD2 (5 bases each). CDR3 length: 16 residues. Per germline, CDR1 MDHEN and CDR2 SYDVKM. Trimming took off 7 bases at V and 3 bases at J, with 20 bases between the two ends. The CDR3 sequence is CASIRGTAYWTDTQYF. The CDR3 DNA reads TGTGCCAGCATCCGAGGGACCGCCTACTGGACAGATACGCAGTATTTT.

This clonotype was picked up a small number of times. The chain employs TRBV29-1 and TRBJ2-7, with D uncertain. The V end was cut by 8 bases, the J end by 2 bases, with 13 bases between. CDR3 length equals 12 residues. Germline assignment: CDR1 SQVTM and CDR2 ANQGSEA. The CDR3 is CSFLGGAYEQYF. CDR3 in DNA: TGCAGCTTTTTAGGCGGAGCCTACGAGCAGTACTTC.

Only a few counts were recorded for this clonotype. J is TRBJ2-7 and V is TRBV6-2 or TRBV6-3; D could derive from TRBD1 or TRBD2 (5 bases each). V was trimmed by 2 bases and J by 7 bases, leaving 15 bases between them. The CDR3 runs to 14 residues. Per germline, CDR1 MNHEY and CDR2 SVGEGT. The CDR3 coding sequence is TGTGCCAGCAGTTACGTCGGGACGGAATCTGAGCAGTACTTC. It yields the protein CASSYVGTESEQYF.

This clonotype was seen ten or more times. The chain has TRBV4-2 and TRBJ1-1; a weak D match, TRBD1 (6 bases). In germline, CDR1 is LGHNA, CDR2 YNFKEQ. The CDR3 is made up of 14 amino acids. Trimming took 0 bases from V and 1 from J, leaving 6 bases between them. The CDR3 loop is CASSQDRGNTEAFF. As DNA, the CDR3 is TGTGCCAGCAGCCAAGACAGGGGGAACACTGAAGCTTTCTTT.